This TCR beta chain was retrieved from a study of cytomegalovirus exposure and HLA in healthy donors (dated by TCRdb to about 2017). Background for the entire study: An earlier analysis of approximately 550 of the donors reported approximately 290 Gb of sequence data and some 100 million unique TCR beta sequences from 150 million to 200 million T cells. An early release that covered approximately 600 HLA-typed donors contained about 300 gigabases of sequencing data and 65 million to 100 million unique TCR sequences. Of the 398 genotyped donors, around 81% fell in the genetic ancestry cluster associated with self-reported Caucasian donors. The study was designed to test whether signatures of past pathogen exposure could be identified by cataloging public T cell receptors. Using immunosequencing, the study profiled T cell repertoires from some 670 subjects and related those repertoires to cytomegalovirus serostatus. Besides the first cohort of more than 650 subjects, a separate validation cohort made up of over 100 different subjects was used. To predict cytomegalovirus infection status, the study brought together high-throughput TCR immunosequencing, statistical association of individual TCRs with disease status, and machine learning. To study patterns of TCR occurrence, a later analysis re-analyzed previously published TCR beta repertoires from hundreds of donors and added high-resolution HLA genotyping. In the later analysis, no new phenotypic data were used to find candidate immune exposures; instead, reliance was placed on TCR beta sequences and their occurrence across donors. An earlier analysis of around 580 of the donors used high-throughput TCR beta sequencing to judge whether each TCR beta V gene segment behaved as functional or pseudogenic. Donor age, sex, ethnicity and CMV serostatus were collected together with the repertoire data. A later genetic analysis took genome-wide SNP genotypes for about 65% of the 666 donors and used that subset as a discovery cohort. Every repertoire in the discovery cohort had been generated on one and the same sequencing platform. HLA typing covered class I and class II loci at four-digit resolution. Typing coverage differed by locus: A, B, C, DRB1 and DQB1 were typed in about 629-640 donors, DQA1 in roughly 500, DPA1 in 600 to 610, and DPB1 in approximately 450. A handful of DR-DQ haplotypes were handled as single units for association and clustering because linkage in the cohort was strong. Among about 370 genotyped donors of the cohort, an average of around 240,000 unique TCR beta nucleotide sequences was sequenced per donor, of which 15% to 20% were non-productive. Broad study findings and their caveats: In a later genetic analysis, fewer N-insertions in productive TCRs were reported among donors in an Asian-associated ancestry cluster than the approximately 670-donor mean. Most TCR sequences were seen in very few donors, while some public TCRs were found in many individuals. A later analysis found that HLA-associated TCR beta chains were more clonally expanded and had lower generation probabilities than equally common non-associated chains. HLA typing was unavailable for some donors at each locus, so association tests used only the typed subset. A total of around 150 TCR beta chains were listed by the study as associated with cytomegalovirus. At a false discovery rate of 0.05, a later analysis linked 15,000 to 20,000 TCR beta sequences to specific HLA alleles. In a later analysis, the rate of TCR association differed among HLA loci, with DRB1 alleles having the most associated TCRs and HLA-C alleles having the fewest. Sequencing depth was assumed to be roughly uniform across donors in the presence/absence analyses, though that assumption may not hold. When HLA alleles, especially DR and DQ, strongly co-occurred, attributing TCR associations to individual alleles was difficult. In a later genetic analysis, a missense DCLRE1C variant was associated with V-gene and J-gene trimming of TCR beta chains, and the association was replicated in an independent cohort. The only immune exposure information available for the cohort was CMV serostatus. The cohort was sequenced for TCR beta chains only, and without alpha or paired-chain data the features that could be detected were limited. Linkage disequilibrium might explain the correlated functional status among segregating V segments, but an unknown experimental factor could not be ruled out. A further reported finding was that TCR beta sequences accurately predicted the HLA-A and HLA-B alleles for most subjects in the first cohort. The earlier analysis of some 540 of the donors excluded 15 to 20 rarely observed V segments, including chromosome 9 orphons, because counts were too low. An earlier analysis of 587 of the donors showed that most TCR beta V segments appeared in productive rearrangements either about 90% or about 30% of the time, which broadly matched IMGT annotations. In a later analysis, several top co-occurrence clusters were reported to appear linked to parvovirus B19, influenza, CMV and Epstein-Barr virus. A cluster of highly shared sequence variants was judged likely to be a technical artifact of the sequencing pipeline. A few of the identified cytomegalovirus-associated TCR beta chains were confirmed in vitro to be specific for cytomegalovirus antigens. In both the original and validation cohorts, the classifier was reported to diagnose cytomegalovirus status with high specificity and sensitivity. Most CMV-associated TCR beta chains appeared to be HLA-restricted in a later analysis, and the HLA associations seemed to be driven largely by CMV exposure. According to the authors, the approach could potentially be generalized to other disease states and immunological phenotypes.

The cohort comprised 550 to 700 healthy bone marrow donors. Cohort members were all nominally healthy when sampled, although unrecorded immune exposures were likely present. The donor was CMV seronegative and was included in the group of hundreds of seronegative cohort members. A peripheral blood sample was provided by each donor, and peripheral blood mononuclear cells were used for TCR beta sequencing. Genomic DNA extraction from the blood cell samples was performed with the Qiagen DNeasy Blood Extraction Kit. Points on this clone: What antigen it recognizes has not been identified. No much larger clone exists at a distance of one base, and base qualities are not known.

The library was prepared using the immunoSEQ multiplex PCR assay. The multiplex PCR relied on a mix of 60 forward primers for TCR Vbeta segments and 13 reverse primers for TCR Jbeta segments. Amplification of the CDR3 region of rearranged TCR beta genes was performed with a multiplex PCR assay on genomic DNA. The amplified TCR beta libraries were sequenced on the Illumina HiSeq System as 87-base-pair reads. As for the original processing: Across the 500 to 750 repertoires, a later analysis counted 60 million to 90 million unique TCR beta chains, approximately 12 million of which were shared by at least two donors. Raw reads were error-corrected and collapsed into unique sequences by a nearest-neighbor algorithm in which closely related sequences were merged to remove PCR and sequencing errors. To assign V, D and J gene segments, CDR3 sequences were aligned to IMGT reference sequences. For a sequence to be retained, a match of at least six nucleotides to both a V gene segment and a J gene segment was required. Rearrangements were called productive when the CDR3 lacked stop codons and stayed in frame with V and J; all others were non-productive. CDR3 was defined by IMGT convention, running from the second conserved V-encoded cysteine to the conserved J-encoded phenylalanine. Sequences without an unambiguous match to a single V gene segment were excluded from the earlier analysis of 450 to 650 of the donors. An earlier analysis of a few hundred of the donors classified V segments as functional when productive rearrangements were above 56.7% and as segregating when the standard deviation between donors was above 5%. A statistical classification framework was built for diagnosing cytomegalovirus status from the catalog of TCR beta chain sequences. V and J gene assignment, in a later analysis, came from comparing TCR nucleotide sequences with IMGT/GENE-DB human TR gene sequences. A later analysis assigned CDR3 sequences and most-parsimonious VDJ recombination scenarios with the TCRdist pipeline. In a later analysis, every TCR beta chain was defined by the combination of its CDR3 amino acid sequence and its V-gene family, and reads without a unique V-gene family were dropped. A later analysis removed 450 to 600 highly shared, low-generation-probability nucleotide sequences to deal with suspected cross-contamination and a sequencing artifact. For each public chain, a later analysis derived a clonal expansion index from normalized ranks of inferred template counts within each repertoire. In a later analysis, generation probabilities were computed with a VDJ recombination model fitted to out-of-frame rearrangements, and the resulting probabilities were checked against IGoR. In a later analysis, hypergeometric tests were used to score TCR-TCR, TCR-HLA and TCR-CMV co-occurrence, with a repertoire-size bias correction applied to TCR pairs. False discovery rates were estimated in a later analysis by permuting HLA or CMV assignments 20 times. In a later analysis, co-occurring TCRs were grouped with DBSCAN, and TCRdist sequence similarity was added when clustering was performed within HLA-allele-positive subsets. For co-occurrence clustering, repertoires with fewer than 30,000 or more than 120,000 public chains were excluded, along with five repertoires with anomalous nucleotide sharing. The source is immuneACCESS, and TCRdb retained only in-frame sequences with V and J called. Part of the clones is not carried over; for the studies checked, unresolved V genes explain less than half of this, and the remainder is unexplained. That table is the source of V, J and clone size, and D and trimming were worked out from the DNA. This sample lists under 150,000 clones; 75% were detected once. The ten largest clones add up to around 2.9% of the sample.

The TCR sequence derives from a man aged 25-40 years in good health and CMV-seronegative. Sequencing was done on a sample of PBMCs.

The CDR3 has the sequence CASRDTNRVTEAFF. The bases read TGTGCCAGCAGGGACACTAACAGGGTTACTGAAGCTTTCTTT. The sequence joins TRBV6-4 to TRBJ1-1, and the D gene may be TRBD1, 6 bases matching. V is clipped by 6 bases and J by 5 bases, and the sequence between their germline boundaries is 16 bases long. Reading the germline V gene gives CDR1 MRHNA and CDR2 SNTAGT. The CDR3 has 14 amino acids, counting the end cysteine and phenylalanine. Here the CDR3 DNA is all that survives: 42 bases in frame from base 1.